The TCR beta chain described here comes from a study of identical twins. One entry per CDR3 protein results from TCRdb running MiXCR on the 5' RACE reads. The table has about 790,000 distinct CDR3 sequences, roughly 18% seen once. Study-level results: Abundant cord blood beta clonotypes carried fewer insertions; memory repertoires showed none.

The CDR3 spans 15 residues. The germline gives CDR1 MNHEY, CDR2 SMNVEV (reference sequence). V shed 2 bases and J shed 0 bases, with 7 bases lying between them. On this clonotype itself: Its target is not known.

These same records also appear under a second study, on T cells expressing NK-cell markers. Per that paper: An anti-gamma-delta TCR antibody restricted sorting to alpha-beta TCR T cells in several experiments.

The origin of this receptor is a woman aged 18-35 years in good health. Source material: PBMCs. J is TRBJ2-2 and V is TRBV27; D is ambiguous. This chain's CDR3 is CASSLSMANTGELFF. The CDR3 bases are TGTGCCAGCAGTTTAAGCATGGCGAACACCGGGGAGCTGTTTTTT.